This is a list of T cell receptor beta chains from one sample in a study of blood T cell repertoires in COVID-19. The table came from immunoSEQ multiplex PCR; TCRdb's copy has only in-frame clones and leaves some out. The sample yields 250,000 to 400,000 clones, 85% seen once. The sequencing input was PBMCs or T cells enriched from blood (not recorded which). These receptors originate from a woman under 40 who had been exposed to COVID-19. Each CDR3 is given with its conserved first and last residue. A D gene is named only where the DNA matches it firmly. The size entry is marked missing in some rows and otherwise reads once, few, many or a size class.

D,size,V,J,DNA,CDR3
-,-,TRBV15,TRBJ2-2,TGTGCCACCAGCAGAGTTTTGGCGAACAGGGTATCGGGCACCGGGGAGCTGTTTTTT,CATSRVLANRVSGTGELFF
-,-,TRBV18,TRBJ1-6,TGTGCCAGCTCACTCGCCCAGGGAAATTCACCCCTCCACTTT,CASSLAQGNSPLHF
TRBD1,-,TRBV5-1,TRBJ1-4,TGCGCCAGCAGCGGCCAGGGACAGGGGAGTGAAAAACTGTTTTTT,CASSGQGQGSEKLFF
TRBD1,-,TRBV7-9,TRBJ1-6,TGTGCCAGCAGACTAGACAGGGAAGCTTCACCCCTCCACTTT,CASRLDREASPLHF
-,-,TRBV28,TRBJ1-6,TGTGCCACCTCTAGGGGACAAGGGAGTTCACCCCTCCACTTT,CATSRGQGSSPLHF
TRBD1,few,TRBV30,TRBJ1-6,TGTGCCTGGAGTGCCACAGGGGGCTCCTATAATTCACCCCTCCACTTT,CAWSATGGSYNSPLHF
TRBD2,-,TRBV6-2/TRBV6-3,TRBJ2-3,TGTGCCAGCAGTTTAAGCGGGAGGACGAGGTTAGATACGCAGTATTTT,CASSLSGRTRLDTQYF
TRBD1,-,TRBV28,TRBJ2-7,TGTGCCAGCAGTTTTGAGGGGGCTTCCTACGAGCAGTACTTC,CASSFEGASYEQYF
-,-,TRBV11-2,TRBJ2-7,TGTGCCAGCAATCACTGGGGGGAGAGCAACGAGCAGTACTTC,CASNHWGESNEQYF
TRBD1,once,TRBV27,TRBJ2-1,TGTGCCAGCACCTTCTATCCGGGACAGGGGAACAATGAGCAGTTCTTC,CASTFYPGQGNNEQFF
-,-,TRBV2,TRBJ2-7,TGTGCCAGCAGGGCCGCTGGAGGACTGTACGAGCAGTACTTC,CASRAAGGLYEQYF